This T cell receptor (beta chain) was retrieved from a study of cytomegalovirus exposure and HLA in healthy donors. Study results and limitations: One variant, a missense change in DCLRE1C, was linked in a later analysis to TCR beta V- and J-gene trimming.

A word on this clone: The antigen is unknown.

Both 60 Vbeta primers and 13 Jbeta primers went into the PCR. Here immunoSEQ multiplex PCR was the method, and the copy in TCRdb shows in-frame clones only, minus some. The table shows about 200,000 clones, with 10% to 15% occurring only once. The source is a man aged 45-60 years in good health and CMV-seropositive. Sequencing used PBMCs.

Here the CDR3 reads CASSLSNSGANVLTF. The CDR3 region has the DNA TGTGCCAGCAGTCTCTCTAATTCTGGGGCCAACGTCCTGACTTTC. V and J are TRBV27 and TRBJ2-6, with D unclear. CDR1 and CDR2 from the germline V gene are MNHEY and SMNVEV (reference sequence). This CDR3 comprises 15 residues. V was cut by 5 bases and J by 1 base, with 9 bases left in between.